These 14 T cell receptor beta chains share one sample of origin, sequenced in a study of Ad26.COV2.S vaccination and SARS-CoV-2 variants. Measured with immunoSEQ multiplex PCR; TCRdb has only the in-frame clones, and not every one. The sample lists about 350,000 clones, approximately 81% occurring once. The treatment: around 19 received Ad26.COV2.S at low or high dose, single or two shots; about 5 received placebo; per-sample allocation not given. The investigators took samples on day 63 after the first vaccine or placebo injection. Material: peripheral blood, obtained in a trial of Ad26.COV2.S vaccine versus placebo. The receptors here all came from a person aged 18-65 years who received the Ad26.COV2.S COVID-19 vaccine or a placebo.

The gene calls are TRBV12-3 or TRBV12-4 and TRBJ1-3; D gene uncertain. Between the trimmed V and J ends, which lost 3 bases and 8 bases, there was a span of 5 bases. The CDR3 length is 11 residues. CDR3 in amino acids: CASSFFHTIYF. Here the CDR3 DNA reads TGTGCCAGCAGTTTTTTCCACACCATATATTTT.

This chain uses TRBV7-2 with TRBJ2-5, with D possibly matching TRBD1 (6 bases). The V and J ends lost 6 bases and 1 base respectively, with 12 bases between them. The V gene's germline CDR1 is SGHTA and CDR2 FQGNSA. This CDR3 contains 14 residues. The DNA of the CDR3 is TGTGCCAGCAGGCCGACAGGAGCCCAAGAGACCCAGTACTTC. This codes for CASRPTGAQETQYF.

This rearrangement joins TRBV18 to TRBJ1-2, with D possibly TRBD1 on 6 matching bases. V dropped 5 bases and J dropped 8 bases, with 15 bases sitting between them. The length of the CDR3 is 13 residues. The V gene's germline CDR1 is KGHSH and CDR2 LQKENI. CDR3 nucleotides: TGTGCCAGCTCAGCTGAGACCCAGGGGGGCTACACCTTC. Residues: CASSAETQGGYTF. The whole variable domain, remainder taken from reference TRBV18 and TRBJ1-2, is NAGVMQNPRHLVRRRGQEARLRCSPMKGHSHVYWYRQLPEEGLKFMVYLQKENIIDESGMPKERFSAEFPKEGPSILRIQQVVRGDSAAYFCASSAETQGGYTFGSGTRLTVV.

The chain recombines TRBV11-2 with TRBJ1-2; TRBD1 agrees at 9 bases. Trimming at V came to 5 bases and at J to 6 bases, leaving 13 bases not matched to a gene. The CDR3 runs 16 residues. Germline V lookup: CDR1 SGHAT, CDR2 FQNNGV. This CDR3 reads CASSPILGQGANGYTF. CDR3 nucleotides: TGTGCCAGCAGCCCGATCTTGGGACAGGGAGCGAATGGCTACACCTTC.

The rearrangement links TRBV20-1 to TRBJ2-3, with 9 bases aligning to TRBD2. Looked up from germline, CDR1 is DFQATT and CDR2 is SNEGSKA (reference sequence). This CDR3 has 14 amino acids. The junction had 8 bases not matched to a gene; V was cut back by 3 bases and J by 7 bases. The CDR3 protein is CSASRAGGPNTQYF. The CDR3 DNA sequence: TGCAGTGCTAGTCGGGCGGGAGGGCCAAATACGCAGTATTTT.

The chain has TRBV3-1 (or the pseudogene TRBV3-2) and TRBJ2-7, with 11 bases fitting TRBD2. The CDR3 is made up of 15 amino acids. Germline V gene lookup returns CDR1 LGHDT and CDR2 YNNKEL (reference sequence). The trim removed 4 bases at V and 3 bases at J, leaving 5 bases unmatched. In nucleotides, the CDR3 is TGTGCCAGCAGCCGACCGGGACTAGCGGACTACGAGCAGTACTTC. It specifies CASSRPGLADYEQYF.

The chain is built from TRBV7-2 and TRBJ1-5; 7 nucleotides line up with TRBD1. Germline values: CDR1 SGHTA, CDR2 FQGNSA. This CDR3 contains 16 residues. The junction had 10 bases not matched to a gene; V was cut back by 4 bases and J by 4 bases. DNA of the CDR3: TGTGCCAGCAGCTCTACACTCGGGACAGTTAATCAGCCCCAGCATTTT. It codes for CASSSTLGTVNQPQHF.

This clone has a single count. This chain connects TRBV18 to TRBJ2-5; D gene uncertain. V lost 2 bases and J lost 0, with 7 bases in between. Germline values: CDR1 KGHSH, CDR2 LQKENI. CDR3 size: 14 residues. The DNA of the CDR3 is TGTGCCAGCTCACCAACGGGTAACCAAGAGACCCAGTACTTC. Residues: CASSPTGNQETQYF.

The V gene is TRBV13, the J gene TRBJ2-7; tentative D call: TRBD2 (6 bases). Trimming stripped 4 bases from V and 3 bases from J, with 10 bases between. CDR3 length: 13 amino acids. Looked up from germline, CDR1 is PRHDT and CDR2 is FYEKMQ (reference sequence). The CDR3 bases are TGTGCCAGCAGCTCCGGGAGAGGCTACGAGCAGTACTTC. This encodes CASSSGRGYEQYF.

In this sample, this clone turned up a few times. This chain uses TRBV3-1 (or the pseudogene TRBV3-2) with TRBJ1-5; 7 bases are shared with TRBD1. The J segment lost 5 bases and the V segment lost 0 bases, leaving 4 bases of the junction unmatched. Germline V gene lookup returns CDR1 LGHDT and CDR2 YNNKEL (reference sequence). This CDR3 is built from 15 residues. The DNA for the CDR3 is TGTGCCAGCAGCCAAGACGACAGGGTATATCAGCCCCAGCATTTT. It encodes CASSQDDRVYQPQHF.

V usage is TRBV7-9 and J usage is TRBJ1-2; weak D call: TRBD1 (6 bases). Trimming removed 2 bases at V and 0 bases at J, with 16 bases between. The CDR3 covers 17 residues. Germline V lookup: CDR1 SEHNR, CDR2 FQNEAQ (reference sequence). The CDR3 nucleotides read TGTGCCAGCAGCTTAAGTAAGGGGGACAAGTCTAACTATGGCTACACCTTC. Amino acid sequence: CASSLSKGDKSNYGYTF. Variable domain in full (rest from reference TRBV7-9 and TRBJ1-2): DTGVSQNPRHKITKRGQNVTFRCDPISEHNRLYWYRQTLGQGPEFLTYFQNEAQLEKSRLLSDRFSAERPKGSFSTLEIQRTEQGDSAMYLCASSLSKGDKSNYGYTFGSGTRLTVV.

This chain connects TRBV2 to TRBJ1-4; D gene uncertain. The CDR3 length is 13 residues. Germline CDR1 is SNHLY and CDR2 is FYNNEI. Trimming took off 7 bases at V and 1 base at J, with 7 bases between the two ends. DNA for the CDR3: TGTGCCAGCATGCGCTTAACTAATGAAAAACTGTTTTTT. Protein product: CASMRLTNEKLFF.

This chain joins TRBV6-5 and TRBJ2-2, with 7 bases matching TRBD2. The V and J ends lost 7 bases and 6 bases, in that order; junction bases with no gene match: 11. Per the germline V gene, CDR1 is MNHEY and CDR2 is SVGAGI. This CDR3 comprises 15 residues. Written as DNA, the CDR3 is TGTGCCAGCACCAAAACCCCGACTAGCTCCGGGGAGCTGTTTTTT. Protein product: CASTKTPTSSGELFF.

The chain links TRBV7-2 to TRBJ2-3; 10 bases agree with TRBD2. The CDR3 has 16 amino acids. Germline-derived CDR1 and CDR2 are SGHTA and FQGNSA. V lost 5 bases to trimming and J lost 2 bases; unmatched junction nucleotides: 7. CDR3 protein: CASSLHSGGSTDTQYF. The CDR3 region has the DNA TGTGCCAGCAGCCTCCATAGCGGGGGGTCCACAGATACGCAGTATTTT.